The sequence of this TCR beta chain was determined in a study of cytomegalovirus exposure and HLA in healthy donors. The CDR3 totals 18 residues. In germline, CDR1 is GTSNPN, CDR2 SVGIG (reference sequence). The study ran its PCR with 60 Vbeta and 13 Jbeta primers. Data came from immunoSEQ multiplex PCR; TCRdb stores just in-frame clones and leaves some out. There are 150,000 to 200,000 clones in the sample; under 80% occur only once, and about 1.9% lies in the top ten. Whole-study results and caveats: In a later analysis, TCR beta V- and J-gene trimming was associated with a missense DCLRE1C variant.

As concerns this clone: No antigen is known for it.

The sample taken for sequencing was PBMCs. This receptor was identified in a female donor in good health and CMV-seronegative. The rearrangement uses TRBV30 and TRBJ2-5, with D maybe TRBD1 (9 bases). The assigned J gene may be wrong: the sequence end matches TRBJ2-7 better. The CDR3 DNA is TGTGCCTGGAGCGACCCCCCCCCGGGGGGGACAGGGCGGTACGAGCAGTACTTC. Translation gives CAWSDPPPGGTGRYEQYF.